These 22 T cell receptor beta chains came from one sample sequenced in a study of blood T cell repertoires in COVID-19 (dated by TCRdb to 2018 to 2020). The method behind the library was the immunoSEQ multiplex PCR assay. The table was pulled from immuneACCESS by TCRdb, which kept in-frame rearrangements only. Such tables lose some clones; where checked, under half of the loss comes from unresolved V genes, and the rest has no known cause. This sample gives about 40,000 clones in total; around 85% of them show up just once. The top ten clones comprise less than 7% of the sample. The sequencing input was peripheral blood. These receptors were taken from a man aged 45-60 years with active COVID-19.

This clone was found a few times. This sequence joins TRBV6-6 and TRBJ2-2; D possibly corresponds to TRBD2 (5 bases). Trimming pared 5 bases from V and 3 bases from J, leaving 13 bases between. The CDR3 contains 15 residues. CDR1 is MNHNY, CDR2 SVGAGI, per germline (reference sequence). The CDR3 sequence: CASSKIARDTGELFF. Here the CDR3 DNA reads TGTGCCAGCAGTAAGATAGCGAGAGACACCGGGGAGCTGTTTTTT.

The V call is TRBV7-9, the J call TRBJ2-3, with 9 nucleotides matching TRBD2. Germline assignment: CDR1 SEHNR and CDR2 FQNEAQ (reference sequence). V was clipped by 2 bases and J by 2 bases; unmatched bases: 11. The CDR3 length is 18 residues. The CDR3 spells CASSLTSGFLYYTDTQYF. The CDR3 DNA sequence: TGTGCCAGCAGCTTAACTAGCGGGTTCTTGTATTACACAGATACGCAGTATTTT.

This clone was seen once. The CDR3 DNA reads as TGTGCCAGCTCGAGGACAGGGGAGTCCCTTCGCCTCACCGGGGAGCTGTTTTTT. It translates to CASSRTGESLRLTGELFF. This chain links TRBV18 with TRBJ2-2, with 9 positions matching TRBD1. The CDR3 runs to 18 residues. Germline V gene sequence: CDR1 KGHSH, CDR2 LQKENI. Trimming cost V 6 bases and J 4 bases; bases outside gene matches: 15.

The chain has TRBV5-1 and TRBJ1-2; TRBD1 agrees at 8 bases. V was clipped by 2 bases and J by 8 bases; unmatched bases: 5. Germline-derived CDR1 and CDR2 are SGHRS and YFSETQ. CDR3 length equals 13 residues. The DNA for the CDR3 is TGCGCCAGCAGCTTCAGGGGGCTCGACGGCTACACCTTC. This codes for CASSFRGLDGYTF.

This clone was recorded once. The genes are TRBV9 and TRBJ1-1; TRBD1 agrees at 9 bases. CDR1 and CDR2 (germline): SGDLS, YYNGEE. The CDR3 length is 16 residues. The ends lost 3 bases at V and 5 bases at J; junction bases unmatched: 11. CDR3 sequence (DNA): TGTGCCAGCAGCGGGCAACGAAACAGGGGGCATACTGAAGCTTTCTTT. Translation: CASSGQRNRGHTEAFF.

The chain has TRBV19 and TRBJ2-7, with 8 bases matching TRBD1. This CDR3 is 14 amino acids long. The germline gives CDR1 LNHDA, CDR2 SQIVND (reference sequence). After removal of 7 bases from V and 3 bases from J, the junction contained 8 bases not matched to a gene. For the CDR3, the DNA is TGTGCCAGTACCCCATCGGGACAGGTCTACGAGCAGTACTTC. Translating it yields CASTPSGQVYEQYF.

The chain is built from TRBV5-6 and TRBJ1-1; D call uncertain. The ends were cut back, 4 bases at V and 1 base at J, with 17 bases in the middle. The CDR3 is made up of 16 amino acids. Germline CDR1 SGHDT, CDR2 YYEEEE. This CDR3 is CASSLPRRQPNTEAFF. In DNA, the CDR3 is TGTGCCAGCAGCCTCCCACGCAGACAACCGAACACTGAAGCTTTCTTT.

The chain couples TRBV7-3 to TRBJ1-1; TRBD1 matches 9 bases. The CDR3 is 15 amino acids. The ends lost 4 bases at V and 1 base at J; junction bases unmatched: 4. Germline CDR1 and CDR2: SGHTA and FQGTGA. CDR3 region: CASSSPDRGNTEAFF. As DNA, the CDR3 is TGTGCCAGCAGCTCGCCGGACAGGGGGAACACTGAAGCTTTCTTT.

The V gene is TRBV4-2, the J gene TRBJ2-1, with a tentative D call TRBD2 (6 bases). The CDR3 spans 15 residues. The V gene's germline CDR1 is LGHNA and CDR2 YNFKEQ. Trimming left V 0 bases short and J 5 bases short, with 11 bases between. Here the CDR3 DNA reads TGTGCCAGCAGCCAAGAGCTAGCGAGGGACAATGAGCAGTTCTTC. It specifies CASSQELARDNEQFF.

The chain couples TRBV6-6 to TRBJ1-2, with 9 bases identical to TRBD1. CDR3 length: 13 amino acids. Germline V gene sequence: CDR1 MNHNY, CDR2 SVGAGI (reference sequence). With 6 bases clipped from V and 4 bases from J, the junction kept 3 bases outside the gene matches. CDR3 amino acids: CASRGGQGYGYTF. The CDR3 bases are TGTGCCAGCAGGGGGGGACAGGGCTATGGCTACACCTTC.

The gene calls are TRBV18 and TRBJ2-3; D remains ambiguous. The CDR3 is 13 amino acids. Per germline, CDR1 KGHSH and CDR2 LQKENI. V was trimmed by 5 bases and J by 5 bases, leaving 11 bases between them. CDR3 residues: CASSENFGDTQYF. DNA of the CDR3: TGTGCCAGCTCAGAGAACTTTGGAGATACGCAGTATTTT. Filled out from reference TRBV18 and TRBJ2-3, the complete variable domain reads NAGVMQNPRHLVRRRGQEARLRCSPMKGHSHVYWYRQLPEEGLKFMVYLQKENIIDESGMPKERFSAEFPKEGPSILRIQQVVRGDSAAYFCASSENFGDTQYFGPGTRLTVL.

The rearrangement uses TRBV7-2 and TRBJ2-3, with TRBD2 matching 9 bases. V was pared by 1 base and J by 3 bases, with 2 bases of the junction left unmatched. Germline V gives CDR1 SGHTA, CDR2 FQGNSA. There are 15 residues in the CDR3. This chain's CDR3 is CASSLGRGGTDTQYF. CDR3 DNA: TGTGCCAGCAGCTTAGGGCGGGGGGGGACAGATACGCAGTATTTT.

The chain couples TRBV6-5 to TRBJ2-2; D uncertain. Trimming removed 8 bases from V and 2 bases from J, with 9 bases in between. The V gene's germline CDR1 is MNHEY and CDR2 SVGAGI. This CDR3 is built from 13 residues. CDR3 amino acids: CASGSQNTGELFF. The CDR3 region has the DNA TGTGCCAGCGGCTCCCAAAACACCGGGGAGCTGTTTTTT.

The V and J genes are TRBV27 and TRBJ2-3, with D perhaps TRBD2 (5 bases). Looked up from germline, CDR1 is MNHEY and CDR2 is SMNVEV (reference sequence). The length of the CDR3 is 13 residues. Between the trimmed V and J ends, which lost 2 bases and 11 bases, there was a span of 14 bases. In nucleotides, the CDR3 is TGTGCCAGCAGTTTAGCCCCCCGGGGAGAGCAGTATTTT. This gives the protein CASSLAPRGEQYF.

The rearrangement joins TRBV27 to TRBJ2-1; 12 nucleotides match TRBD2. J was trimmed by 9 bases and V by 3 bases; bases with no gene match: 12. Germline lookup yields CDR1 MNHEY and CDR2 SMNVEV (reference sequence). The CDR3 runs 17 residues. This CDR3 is CASSFGLAGPQGSEQFF. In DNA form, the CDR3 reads TGTGCCAGCAGTTTCGGACTAGCGGGGCCCCAGGGGAGTGAGCAGTTCTTC.

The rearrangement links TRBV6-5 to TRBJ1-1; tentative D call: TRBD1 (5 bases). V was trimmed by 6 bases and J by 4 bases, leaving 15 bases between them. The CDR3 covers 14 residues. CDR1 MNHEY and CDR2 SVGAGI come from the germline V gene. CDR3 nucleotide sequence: TGTGCCAGCAGCCAGGAAGGGGAAAGCACTGAAGCTTTCTTT. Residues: CASSQEGESTEAFF.

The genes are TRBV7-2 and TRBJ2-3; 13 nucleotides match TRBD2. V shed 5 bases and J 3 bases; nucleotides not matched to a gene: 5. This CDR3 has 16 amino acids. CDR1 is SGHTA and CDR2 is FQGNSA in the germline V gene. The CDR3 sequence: CASSATSGGATDTQYF. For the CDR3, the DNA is TGTGCCAGCAGCGCTACTAGCGGGGGGGCAACAGATACGCAGTATTTT.

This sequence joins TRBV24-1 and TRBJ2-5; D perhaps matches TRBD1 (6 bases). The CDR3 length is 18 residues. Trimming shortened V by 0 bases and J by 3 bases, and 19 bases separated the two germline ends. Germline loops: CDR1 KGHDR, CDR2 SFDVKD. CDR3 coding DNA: TGTGCCACCAGTGATTTGGGACAGTCCATAGGTGAGGAAGAGACCCAGTACTTC. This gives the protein CATSDLGQSIGEEETQYF.

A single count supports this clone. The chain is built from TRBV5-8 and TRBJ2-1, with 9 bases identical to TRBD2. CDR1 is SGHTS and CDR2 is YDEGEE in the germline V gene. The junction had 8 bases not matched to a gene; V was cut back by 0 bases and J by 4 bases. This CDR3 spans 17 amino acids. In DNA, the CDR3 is TGTGCCAGCAGCTTGGAGGGCGGGGGGGCCTCATACAATGAGCAGTTCTTC. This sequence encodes CASSLEGGGASYNEQFF.

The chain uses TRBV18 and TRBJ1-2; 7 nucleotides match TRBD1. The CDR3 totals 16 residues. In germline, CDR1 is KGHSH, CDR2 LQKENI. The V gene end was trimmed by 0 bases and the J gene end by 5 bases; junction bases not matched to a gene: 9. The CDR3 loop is CASSPPSLGGFYGYTF. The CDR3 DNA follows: TGTGCCAGCTCACCACCTTCCCTAGGGGGCTTTTATGGCTACACCTTC.

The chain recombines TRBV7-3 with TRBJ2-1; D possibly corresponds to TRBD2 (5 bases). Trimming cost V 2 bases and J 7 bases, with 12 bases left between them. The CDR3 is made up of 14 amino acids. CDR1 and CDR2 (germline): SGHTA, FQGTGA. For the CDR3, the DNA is TGTGCCAGCAGCTTATTTTTCGGCGGGAATGAGCAGTTCTTC. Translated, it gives CASSLFFGGNEQFF.

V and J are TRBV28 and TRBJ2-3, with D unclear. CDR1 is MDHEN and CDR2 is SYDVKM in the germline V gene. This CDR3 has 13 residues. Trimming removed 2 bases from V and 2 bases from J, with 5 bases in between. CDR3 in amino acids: CASSLEVTDTQYF. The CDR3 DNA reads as TGTGCCAGCAGTTTAGAGGTCACAGATACGCAGTATTTT.